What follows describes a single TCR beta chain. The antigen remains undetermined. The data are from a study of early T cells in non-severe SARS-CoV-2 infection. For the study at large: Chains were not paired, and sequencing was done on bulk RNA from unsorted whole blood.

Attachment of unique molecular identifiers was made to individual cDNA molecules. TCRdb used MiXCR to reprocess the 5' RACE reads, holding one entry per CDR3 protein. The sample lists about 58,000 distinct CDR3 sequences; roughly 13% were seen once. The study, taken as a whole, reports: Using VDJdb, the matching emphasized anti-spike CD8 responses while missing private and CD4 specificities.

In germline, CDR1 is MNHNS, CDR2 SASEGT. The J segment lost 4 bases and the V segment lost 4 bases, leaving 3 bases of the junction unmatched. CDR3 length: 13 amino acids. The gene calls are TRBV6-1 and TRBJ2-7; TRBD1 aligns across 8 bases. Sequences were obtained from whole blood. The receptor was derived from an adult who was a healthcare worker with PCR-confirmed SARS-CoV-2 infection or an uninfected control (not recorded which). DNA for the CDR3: TGTGCCAGCAGTGGACAGGGGCTATACGAGCAGTACTTC. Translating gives CASSGQGLYEQYF.